Listed below are T cell receptor beta chains from one sample, sequenced in a study of T cell repertoires and HLA-DP antigens. Clones were read by immunoSEQ multiplex PCR, and TCRdb kept only the in-frame ones, dropping some. The sample lists 65,000 to 90,000 clones; around 80% were seen once. Antigen specificity for these receptors is unknown. Source material: CD4+ T cells from PBMCs. The receptor set was obtained from a man between 60 and 70 years old in good health and CMV-seronegative. The CDR3 runs from the conserved cysteine through the conserved F or W. D genes are given only for firm matches. Size is stated for part of the rows, as once, few or many counts, or as a class when the clone is expanded.

d_call j_call clone_size v_call cdr3_aa cdr3_nt
. TRBJ2-2 once TRBV28 CASSFSYRNLGELFF TGTGCCAGCAGTTTTTCTTACCGAAATCTGGGGGAGCTGTTTTTT
TRBD2 TRBJ2-1 . TRBV4-1 CASSGAGSSYNEQFF TGCGCCAGCAGCGGAGCGGGGAGCTCCTACAATGAGCAGTTCTTC
. TRBJ2-1 . TRBV7-2 CASSLGGSRDEQFF TGTGCCAGCAGCTTAGGCGGGTCTCGGGATGAGCAGTTCTTC
. TRBJ2-7 few TRBV29-1 CSVDTSYEQYF TGCAGCGTTGACACCTCCTACGAGCAGTACTTC
. TRBJ1-6 . TRBV28 CASSPDQNSPLHF TGTGCCAGCAGTCCAGATCAAAATTCACCCCTCCACTTT
TRBD1 TRBJ1-4 . TRBV29-1 CSVGTGVTNEKLFF TGCAGCGTTGGGACAGGGGTGACTAATGAAAAACTGTTTTTT
TRBD1 TRBJ1-6 . TRBV5-4 CASSLAVGQGTSPLHF TGTGCCAGCAGCTTGGCCGTCGGACAGGGGACTTCACCCCTCCACTTT
. TRBJ1-1 . TRBV6-6 CASSYQRKNTEAFF TGTGCCAGCAGTTACCAGCGCAAGAACACTGAAGCTTTCTTT
. TRBJ1-6 . TRBV9 CAITPGHSPSPLHF TGTGCCATCACCCCGGGACATTCTCCTTCACCCCTCCACTTT
. TRBJ1-5 . TRBV6-1 CASTRRQGDQPQHF TGTGCCAGCACCCGGCGGCAGGGCGATCAGCCCCAGCATTTT
. TRBJ1-5 . TRBV6-1 CASKTGPSEPQHF TGTGCCAGCAAAACCGGGCCCAGTGAGCCCCAGCATTTT
. TRBJ1-2 . TRBV2 CASSEGPGAAYGYTF TGTGCCAGCAGTGAAGGCCCAGGGGCCGCCTATGGCTACACCTTC
TRBD1 TRBJ1-2 . TRBV18 CASSPQGDGYTF TGTGCCAGCTCACCCCAGGGGGATGGCTACACCTTC
. TRBJ2-1 . TRBV7-2 CASSSDRAGEQFF TGTGCCAGCAGCTCCGACAGGGCGGGGGAGCAGTTCTTC
. TRBJ2-1 many TRBV7-2 CASSLSRPQGEQFF TGTGCCAGCAGCTTATCACGGCCCCAGGGTGAGCAGTTCTTC
TRBD2 TRBJ2-3 once TRBV5-6 CASSDLAGDTDTQYF TGTGCCAGCAGCGACCTAGCGGGGGACACAGATACGCAGTATTTT
. TRBJ1-2 . TRBV18 CASSPTGALNYGYTF TGTGCCAGCTCACCAACGGGGGCGCTTAACTATGGCTACACCTTC
. TRBJ2-2 . TRBV7-2 CASSPDYTGELFF TGTGCCAGCAGCCCAGACTACACCGGGGAGCTGTTTTTT
. TRBJ2-3 . TRBV6-1 CASTENTDTQYF TGTGCCAGCACCGAAAACACAGATACGCAGTATTTT
TRBD2 TRBJ2-2 . TRBV19 CASSLGLAANTGELFF TGCGCCAGTAGTTTGGGACTAGCTGCGAACACCGGGGAGCTGTTTTTT
. TRBJ1-6 . TRBV19 CASRQYREDSPLHF TGTGCCAGTAGACAATACAGGGAGGATTCACCCCTCCACTTT
. TRBJ2-1 . TRBV11-2 CASSLVGGPVPEQFF TGTGCCAGCAGCTTAGTAGGGGGGCCAGTCCCTGAGCAGTTCTTC
. TRBJ2-3 few TRBV9 CASSAHGGPVGDTQYF TGTGCCAGCAGCGCCCATGGGGGGCCTGTCGGAGATACGCAGTATTTT
TRBD1 TRBJ2-5 . TRBV6-5 CASSPSTGGETQYF TGTGCCAGCAGCCCCTCGACAGGGGGGGAGACCCAGTACTTC
. TRBJ2-3 . TRBV21-1 CASSRRDRLWADTQYF TGTGCCAGCAGCCGCCGGGACAGACTTTGGGCAGATACGCAGTATTTT
. TRBJ2-5 . TRBV11-2 CASSSRTADGETQYF TGTGCCAGCAGCTCCCGGACAGCTGATGGAGAGACCCAGTACTTC
. TRBJ1-1 few TRBV28 CASNPPRDPGNTEAFF TGTGCCAGCAACCCCCCCCGGGACCCAGGTAACACTGAAGCTTTCTTT
. TRBJ1-4 few TRBV15 CATSSGGREKLFF TGTGCCACCAGCTCCGGGGGCCGTGAAAAACTGTTTTTT
. TRBJ2-5 . TRBV6-1 CASSWTSQETQYF TGTGCCAGCAGCTGGACATCCCAAGAGACCCAGTACTTC
. TRBJ2-1 . TRBV2 CASSDRGYNEQFF TGTGCCAGCAGTGACAGGGGTTACAATGAGCAGTTCTTC
. TRBJ2-7 . TRBV7-8 CASSKLTSSYEQYF TGTGCCAGCAGCAAACTGACTAGTTCGTACGAGCAGTACTTC
TRBD1 TRBJ2-3 . TRBV10-3 CAITEQGLVTDTQYF TGTGCCATCACCGAACAGGGGCTTGTCACAGATACGCAGTATTTT
. TRBJ2-2 . TRBV5-1 CASSKARLDTGELFF TGCGCCAGCAGTAAGGCGCGGTTGGACACCGGGGAGCTGTTTTTT
TRBD1 TRBJ1-6 few TRBV28 CASIFNRGPTRGTNSPLHF TGTGCCAGCATTTTTAACAGGGGGCCGACGAGGGGGACGAATTCACCCCTCCACTTT
TRBD2 TRBJ2-6 . TRBV5-1 CASSFGGSRPGANVLTF TGCGCCAGCAGCTTTGGCGGGAGCCGCCCTGGGGCCAACGTCCTGACTTTC
. TRBJ1-2 . TRBV19 CASSNRDYGYTF TGTGCCAGTAGTAACCGAGACTATGGCTACACCTTC
TRBD2 TRBJ2-1 . TRBV2 CASTPAGIDNEQFF TGTGCCAGCACGCCAGCGGGAATCGACAATGAGCAGTTCTTC
TRBD2 TRBJ2-3 . TRBV7-2 CASSLTSGAITDTQYF TGTGCCAGCAGCTTAACTAGCGGGGCTATCACAGATACGCAGTATTTT
. TRBJ1-5 once TRBV19 CASSISSSNQPQHF TGTGCCAGTAGTATTTCCAGTAGCAATCAGCCCCAGCATTTT
. TRBJ1-2 few TRBV2 CASSGGLNYGYTF TGTGCCAGCAGTGGAGGGTTGAACTATGGCTACACCTTC
. TRBJ2-3 . TRBV6-4 CASQKNPLISTDTQYF TGTGCCAGCCAAAAGAACCCCCTTATTAGCACAGATACGCAGTATTTT
. TRBJ1-4 . TRBV28 CAVTSGATNEKLFF TGTGCCGTGACCTCGGGGGCAACTAATGAAAAACTGTTTTTT
. TRBJ2-1 . TRBV6-5 CASSPIAGEQFF TGTGCCAGCAGCCCCATCGCGGGTGAGCAGTTCTTC
. TRBJ1-1 . TRBV7-2 CASSSPPHTEAFF TGTGCCAGCAGCTCCCCCCCTCACACTGAAGCTTTCTTT
. TRBJ1-4 . TRBV7-3 CASSPRRGPNEKLFF TGTGCCAGCAGCCCGAGACGGGGACCCAATGAAAAACTGTTTTTT